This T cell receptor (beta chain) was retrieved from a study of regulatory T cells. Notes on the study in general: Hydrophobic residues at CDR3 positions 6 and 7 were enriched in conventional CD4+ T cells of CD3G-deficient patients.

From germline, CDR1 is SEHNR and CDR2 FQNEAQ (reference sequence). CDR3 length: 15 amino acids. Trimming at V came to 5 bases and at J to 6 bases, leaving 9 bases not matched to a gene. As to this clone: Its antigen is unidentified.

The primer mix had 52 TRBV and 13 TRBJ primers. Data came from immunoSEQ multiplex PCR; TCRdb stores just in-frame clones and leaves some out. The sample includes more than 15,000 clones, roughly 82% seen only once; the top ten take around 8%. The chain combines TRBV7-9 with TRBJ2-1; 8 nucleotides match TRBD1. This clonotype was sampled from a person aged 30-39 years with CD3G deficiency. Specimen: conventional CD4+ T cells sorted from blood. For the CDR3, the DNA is TGTGCCAGCAGCGGACAGGGTAGTTACCTCAATGAGCAGTTCTTC. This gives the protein CASSGQGSYLNEQFF.